Below, one T cell receptor (beta chain) is given with its context. Its antigen is not known. The PCR ran on 60 Vbeta and 13 Jbeta primers. Clones were sequenced by immunoSEQ multiplex PCR, and TCRdb holds only the in-frame ones, with some missing. The sample holds about 61,000 clones, roughly 90% seen once. These data originate in a study of cytomegalovirus exposure and HLA in healthy donors. Study background: There were roughly 120 million unique TCR beta sequences, drawn from roughly 200 million T cells, in an earlier analysis.

Overall study findings and caveats: On later analysis, the bulk of CMV-associated TCR beta chains appeared to be HLA-restricted.

Germline CDR1 SNHLY, CDR2 FYNNEI. Unmatched junction bases numbered 1, after V lost 4 bases and J lost 8 bases. This CDR3 is 13 amino acids long. This TCR derives from a man aged 25 to 45 in good health and CMV-seropositive. This chain links TRBV2 with TRBJ2-1; 11 bases align to TRBD2. The specimen sequenced was PBMCs. The DNA of the CDR3 is TGTGCCAGCAGTGTAGCGGGAGGGTATGAGCAGTTCTTC. Its translation is CASSVAGGYEQFF.